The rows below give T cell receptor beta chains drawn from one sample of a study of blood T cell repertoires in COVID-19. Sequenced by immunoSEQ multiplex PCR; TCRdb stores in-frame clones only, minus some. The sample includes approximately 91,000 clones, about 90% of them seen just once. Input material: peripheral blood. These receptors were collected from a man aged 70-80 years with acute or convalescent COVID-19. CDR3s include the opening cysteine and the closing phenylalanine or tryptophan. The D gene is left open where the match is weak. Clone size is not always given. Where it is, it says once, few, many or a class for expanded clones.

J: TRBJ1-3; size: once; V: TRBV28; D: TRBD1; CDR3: CASSLRGIGNTIYF; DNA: TGTGCCAGCAGCCTCAGGGGGATTGGAAACACCATATATTTT
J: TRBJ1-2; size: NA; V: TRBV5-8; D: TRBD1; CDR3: CASSLGGTDGYTF; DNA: TGTGCCAGCAGCTTGGGTGGGACAGATGGCTACACCTTC
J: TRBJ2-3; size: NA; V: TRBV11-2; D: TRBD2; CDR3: CASSFGLAGGKADTQYF; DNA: TGTGCCAGCAGCTTCGGACTAGCGGGGGGGAAAGCAGATACGCAGTATTTT
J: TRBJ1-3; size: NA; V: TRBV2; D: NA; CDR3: CASSPLDRGNTIYF; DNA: TGTGCCAGCAGTCCTCTAGACCGCGGAAACACCATATATTTT
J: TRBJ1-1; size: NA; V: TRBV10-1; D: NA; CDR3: CASSANRAVGAFF; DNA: TGCGCCAGCAGTGCCAACAGGGCTGTCGGAGCTTTCTTT
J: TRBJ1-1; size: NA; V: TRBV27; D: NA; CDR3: CASSWGRGGSEAFF; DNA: TGTGCCAGCAGTTGGGGCAGGGGCGGGAGTGAAGCTTTCTTT
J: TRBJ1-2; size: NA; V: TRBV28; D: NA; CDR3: CASVRQGIGYGYTF; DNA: TGTGCCAGCGTCAGGCAGGGGATTGGCTATGGCTACACCTTC
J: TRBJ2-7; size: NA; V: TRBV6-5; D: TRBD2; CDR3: CASGEGPTSYEQYF; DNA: TGTGCCAGTGGGGAGGGCCCCACCTCCTACGAGCAGTACTTC
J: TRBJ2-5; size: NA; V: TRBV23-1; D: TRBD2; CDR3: CASSQTWTSGEIQETQYF; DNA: TGCGCCAGCAGTCAAACGTGGACTAGCGGGGAAATACAAGAGACCCAGTACTTC
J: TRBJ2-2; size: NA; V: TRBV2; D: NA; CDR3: CASSVQRSTGELFF; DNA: TGTGCCAGCAGCGTACAACGTTCCACCGGGGAGCTGTTTTTT
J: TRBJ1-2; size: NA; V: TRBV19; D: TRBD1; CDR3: CATGQGFGYTF; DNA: TGTGCCACCGGACAGGGCTTTGGCTACACCTTC
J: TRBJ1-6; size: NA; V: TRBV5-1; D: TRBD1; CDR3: CASSPGQGSPLHF; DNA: TGCGCCAGCAGCCCGGGACAGGGGTCACCCCTCCACTTT
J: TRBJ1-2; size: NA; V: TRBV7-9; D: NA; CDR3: CASSRAGASYGYTF; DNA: TGTGCCAGCAGCCGAGCTGGGGCTAGCTATGGCTACACCTTC
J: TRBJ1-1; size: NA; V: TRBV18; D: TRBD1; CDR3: CASSPLPGQGNTEAFF; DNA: TGTGCCAGCTCACCGCTCCCCGGACAGGGGAACACTGAAGCTTTCTTT